This entry features one TCR beta chain sequence. As originally analysed: Nucleated cell counts were estimated from reference gene primer amplification. Data came from immunoSEQ multiplex PCR; TCRdb stores just in-frame clones and leaves some out. V and J calls and clone size are copied from that table; D and trimming were computed from the DNA. The table lists approximately 110,000 clones, roughly 80% of them singletons. Germline CDR1 is SGHNT and CDR2 is YENEEA. With V trimmed by 8 bases and J by 0 bases, 2 bases remained unmatched. The CDR3 covers 13 residues. The data are from a study of blood T cell repertoires in COVID-19. Background on the study: From the United States, Italy and Spain came samples of acute and convalescent COVID-19. In each case, the material was cDNA or gDNA derived from T cells, B-cell-depleted T cells, or PBMCs.

The sequencing sample was made of peripheral blood. The clonotype comes from a woman aged 70 to 79 with acute or convalescent COVID-19. V gene TRBV11-3 combines with J gene TRBJ2-3; 7 nucleotides line up with TRBD2. CDR3 in amino acids: CASGRASTDTQYF. The CDR3 bases are TGTGCCAGCGGGAGGGCCAGCACAGATACGCAGTATTTT.